These 20 T cell receptor beta chains were all obtained from the same sample, sequenced in a study of CD8 T cells in Susac syndrome. RNA amounts of roughly 0.5 to 1 ug underwent reverse transcription with random hexamers. MiXCR was run by TCRdb on the immunoSEQ multiplex PCR reads, yielding one entry per CDR3 protein. Among over 100,000 distinct CDR3 sequences listed, 96% were seen once. The source material was CD4+ T cells from PBMCs. These receptors all come from a human donor with Susac syndrome.

The V gene is TRBV20-1, the J gene TRBJ1-5; possibly TRBD1 for D (5 bases). CDR1 DFQATT and CDR2 SNEGSKA come from the germline V gene (reference sequence). The CDR3 sequence is 14 residues long. Trimming stripped 6 bases from V and 2 bases from J, with 14 bases between. The CDR3 DNA is TGCAGTGCCACCCAGGGAGGGGGCAATCAGCCCCAGCATTTT. It specifies CSATQGGGNQPQHF.

The chain uses TRBV14 and TRBJ1-1; TRBD1 agrees at 7 bases. The germline CDR1 and CDR2 sequences are SGHDN and FVKESK. Trimming removed 5 bases from V and 5 bases from J; junction bases left unmatched: 5. The CDR3 length is 13 residues. The CDR3, as DNA: TGTGCCAGCAGCTCAGTCAGGGGGACTGAAGCTTTCTTT. Its translation: CASSSVRGTEAFF.

This clonotype is a singleton in its sample. The chain employs TRBV7-3 and TRBJ2-3, with 13 bases aligning to TRBD2. Germline lookup yields CDR1 SGHTA and CDR2 FQGTGA. After removal of 4 bases from V and 4 bases from J, the junction contained 2 bases not matched to a gene. The CDR3 sequence is 15 residues long. CDR3 amino acids: CASSYTSGGADTQYF. The DNA of the CDR3 is TGTGCCAGCAGCTATACTAGCGGGGGGGCAGATACGCAGTATTTT.

This clonotype was detected once. The chain carries TRBV6-5 and TRBJ1-2; a possible D gene is TRBD1 (6 bases). The CDR3 is made up of 13 amino acids. The V gene's germline CDR1 is MNHEY and CDR2 SVGAGI. V lost 5 bases and J lost 5, with 12 bases in between. This CDR3 is CASSLAGEYGYTF. The CDR3 region has the DNA TGTGCCAGCAGTCTCGCAGGGGAGTATGGCTACACCTTC.

V is TRBV4-2 and J is TRBJ2-1, with 12 bases fitting TRBD2. The V and J ends lost 0 bases and 5 bases, in that order; junction bases with no gene match: 2. Germline loops: CDR1 LGHNA, CDR2 YNFKEQ. CDR3 size: 16 residues. The CDR3 region is CASSQDWTSGDNEQFF. The CDR3 DNA follows: TGTGCCAGCAGCCAAGATTGGACTAGCGGGGACAATGAGCAGTTCTTC.

Remarks on this clonotype: The junction and the germline gene differ at one end; a read error may be behind it. The gene calls are TRBV6-1 and TRBJ2-7; 10 nucleotides line up with TRBD1. Per germline, CDR1 MNHNS and CDR2 SASEGT. The CDR3 is 13 amino acids. CDR3 amino acids: CASSEIDRGRYDF. The CDR3 nucleotides read TGTGCCAGCAGTGAAATCGACAGGGGGCGATATGACTTC.

V and J are TRBV6-4 and TRBJ2-4; a possible D gene is TRBD2 (7 bases). The V and J ends lost 6 bases and 1 base respectively, with 16 bases between them. Germline V gene data show CDR1 as MRHNA and CDR2 as SNTAGT. The CDR3 totals 16 residues. The CDR3 here is CASSLNREGAKNIQYF. The DNA for the CDR3 is TGTGCCAGCAGCCTCAACAGGGAGGGCGCCAAAAACATTCAGTACTTC.

The V call is TRBV28, the J call TRBJ2-1, with D possibly matching TRBD2 (6 bases). V lost 6 bases and J lost 12, with 21 bases in between. Germline V gene lookup returns CDR1 MDHEN and CDR2 SYDVKM. This CDR3 has 14 residues. CDR3 sequence (DNA): TGTGCCAGCAGGGAGGGGATCGGCGCGAGCGTGCAGTTCTTC. Its protein product is CASREGIGASVQFF.

This sequence joins TRBV19 and TRBJ2-7; D is possibly TRBD1 or TRBD2 (5 bases each). Germline V gene data show CDR1 as LNHDA and CDR2 as SQIVND (reference sequence). This CDR3 is 12 amino acids long. Trimming shortened V by 3 bases and J by 6 bases, and 9 bases separated the two germline ends. CDR3: CASSITGREQYF. Written as DNA, the CDR3 is TGTGCCAGTAGTATTACGGGACGCGAGCAGTACTTC.

This chain joins TRBV7-8 and TRBJ2-1; D not certain. Germline loops: CDR1 SGHVS, CDR2 FQNEAQ. The CDR3 runs 12 residues. The V end lost 8 bases, the J end lost 2 bases, and 7 bases lay between the germline ends. Here the CDR3 reads CASQGPYNEQFF. In DNA, the CDR3 is TGTGCCAGCCAAGGACCCTACAATGAGCAGTTCTTC.

The chain uses TRBV27 and TRBJ2-5; 7 bases are a match to TRBD2. Looked up from germline, CDR1 is MNHEY and CDR2 is SMNVEV (reference sequence). This CDR3 has 13 residues. V was pared by 4 bases and J by 4 bases, with 3 bases of the junction left unmatched. The CDR3 loop reads CASSWGGLETQYF. In DNA, the CDR3 is TGTGCCAGCAGTTGGGGAGGGCTAGAGACCCAGTACTTC.

V gene TRBV7-9 combines with J gene TRBJ2-3; D may be TRBD2 (6 bases). Germline CDR1 reads SEHNR; CDR2 reads FQNEAQ (reference sequence). V was trimmed by 4 bases and J by 1 base, leaving 12 bases between them. The CDR3 has 15 residues. CDR3 bases: TGTGCCAGCAGCTACAATAGCGGAGGCACAGATACGCAGTATTTT. The encoded protein is CASSYNSGGTDTQYF.

The chain joins TRBV28 to TRBJ2-3; 9 bases are a match to TRBD2. The CDR3 loop spans 15 amino acids. Germline assignment: CDR1 MDHEN and CDR2 SYDVKM. J lost 4 bases, V lost 6 bases, and 8 bases had no gene match. The CDR3 loop reads CASSSNSGRADTQYF. CDR3 DNA: TGTGCCAGCAGCTCAAATAGCGGGAGAGCAGATACGCAGTATTTT.

The rearrangement links TRBV9 to TRBJ1-2; D unresolved. The CDR3 runs 12 residues. CDR1 and CDR2 (germline): SGDLS, YYNGEE. Trimming stripped 0 bases from V and 4 bases from J, with 4 bases between. The CDR3 nucleotides read TGTGCCAGCAGCGTAGTACTCTATGGCTACACCTTC. Translation gives CASSVVLYGYTF.

This sequence joins TRBV11-2 and TRBJ2-1, with D possibly matching TRBD2 (5 bases). Trimming removed 6 bases at V and 8 bases at J, with 17 bases between. The germline gives CDR1 SGHAT, CDR2 FQNNGV. The CDR3 covers 14 residues. This chain's CDR3 is CASRLRDAADEQFF. DNA for the CDR3: TGTGCCAGCAGGTTGAGGGATGCGGCGGATGAGCAGTTCTTC.

The chain is built from TRBV9 and TRBJ2-2, with D possibly matching TRBD2 (5 bases). This CDR3 spans 13 amino acids. Germline-derived CDR1 and CDR2 are SGDLS and YYNGEE. The ends were cut back, 3 bases at V and 4 bases at J, with 7 bases in the middle. The CDR3 loop is CASSGTSTGELFF. CDR3 nucleotide sequence: TGTGCCAGCAGCGGAACTAGCACCGGGGAGCTGTTTTTT.

The chain uses TRBV30 and TRBJ2-7; TRBD2 matches at 12 bases. Trimming cost V 0 bases and J 5 bases; bases outside gene matches: 8. The CDR3 has 16 amino acids. The germline CDR1 and CDR2 sequences are GTSNPN and SVGIG (reference sequence). The CDR3 spells CAWSVLASGRANEQYF. The CDR3 region has the DNA TGTGCCTGGAGTGTATTGGCTAGCGGGAGGGCCAACGAGCAGTACTTC.

The chain is built from TRBV20-1 and TRBJ2-7, with TRBD2 identical over 7 bases. V lost 0 bases and J lost 3; bases outside the gene matches: 5. In germline, CDR1 is DFQATT, CDR2 SNEGSKA (reference sequence). The CDR3 totals 14 residues. CDR3 sequence reads: CSAREGSGHYEQYF. The CDR3 coding sequence is TGCAGTGCTAGAGAAGGTAGCGGGCACTACGAGCAGTACTTC.

The rearrangement links TRBV12-5 to TRBJ2-2; 12 bases fit TRBD2. V lost 1 base and J lost 3; bases outside the gene matches: 15. The CDR3 extends over 21 amino acids. Germline assignment: CDR1 LGHNT and CDR2 FRNRAP. The CDR3 bases are TGTGCTAGTGGTTTGGCTCCTAGGACTAGCGGGACCATCAGAGACACCGGGGAGCTGTTTTTT. Residues: CASGLAPRTSGTIRDTGELFF.

V gene TRBV6-1 combines with J gene TRBJ2-1; weak D call: TRBD2 (9 bases). The CDR3 length is 14 residues. With 11 bases removed from V and 9 bases from J, the gap between germline ends came to 23 bases. CDR1 and CDR2 from the germline V gene are MNHNS and SASEGT. DNA of the CDR3: TGTGCCTCAACAGGGGGACTAGCCTTACTTGAGCAGTTCTTC. It yields the protein CASTGGLALLEQFF.